Only a few counts were recorded for the clone carrying this TCR beta chain. CDR3 length: 16 residues. Per the germline V gene, CDR1 is SGHAT and CDR2 is FQNNGV. Trimming took off 2 bases at V and 4 bases at J, with 17 bases between the two ends. The data were taken from a study of cytomegalovirus exposure and HLA in healthy donors. The PCR ran on 60 Vbeta and 13 Jbeta primers. Sequencing used immunoSEQ multiplex PCR; TCRdb keeps in-frame clones, though not all of them. The sample includes more than 100,000 clones, about three quarters of them seen just once. Material for sequencing was PBMCs. The chain employs TRBV11-2 and TRBJ1-2, with D unresolved. The sequence derives from a young woman in good health and CMV-seronegative. The CDR3 DNA reads as TGTGCCAGCAGCTTAAATGCAGGAGGGTTGGCCTATGGCTACACCTTC. Its translation is CASSLNAGGLAYGYTF.